Below, one TCR beta chain is given with its context. Membership in each cohort depended on participant-reported clinical history. The data derive from a study of blood T cell repertoires in COVID-19. Study-wide background: Donors in the United States, Italy and Spain gave samples during acute or convalescent COVID-19.

Authors' methods: Nucleated cell counts were estimated from reference gene primer amplification. Assay: immunoSEQ multiplex PCR; the TCRdb copy retains only in-frame clones and omits some. For V, J and clone size, that table is used; D and trimming come from the DNA. The table lists just over 300,000 clones, around nine tenths of them singletons. The germline gives CDR1 SQVTM, CDR2 ANQGSEA. Losses at the gene ends were 6 bases for V and 4 bases for J; bases not matched to a gene: 7. This CDR3 has 14 residues. The clonotype was recovered from a woman aged 40-49 years who had recovered from COVID-19. This chain connects TRBV29-1 to TRBJ2-2; 8 bases are a match to TRBD1. The sequenced material came from PBMCs or T cells enriched from blood (not recorded which). Here the CDR3 DNA reads TGCAGCGTGCGAACCAGGGGGCCCACCGGGGAGCTGTTTTTT. Its protein product is CSVRTRGPTGELFF.